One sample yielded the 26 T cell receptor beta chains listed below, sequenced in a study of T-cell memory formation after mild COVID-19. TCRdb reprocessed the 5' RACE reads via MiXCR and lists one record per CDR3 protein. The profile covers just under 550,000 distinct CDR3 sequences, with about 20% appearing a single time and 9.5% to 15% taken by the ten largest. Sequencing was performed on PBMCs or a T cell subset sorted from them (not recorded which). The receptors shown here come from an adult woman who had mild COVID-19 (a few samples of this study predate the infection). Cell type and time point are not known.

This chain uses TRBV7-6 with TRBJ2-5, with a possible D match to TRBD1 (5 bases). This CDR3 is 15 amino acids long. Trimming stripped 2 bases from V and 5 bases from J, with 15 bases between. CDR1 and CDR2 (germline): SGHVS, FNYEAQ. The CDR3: CASSLNQQGVETQYF. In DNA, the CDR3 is TGTGCCAGCAGCTTAAATCAGCAGGGTGTGGAGACCCAGTACTTC.

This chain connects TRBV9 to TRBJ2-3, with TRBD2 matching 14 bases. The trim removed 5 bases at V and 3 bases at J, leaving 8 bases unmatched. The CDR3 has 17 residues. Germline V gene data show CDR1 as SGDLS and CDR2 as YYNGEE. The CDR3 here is CASSHTGLAGATDTQYF. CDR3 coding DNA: TGTGCCAGCAGTCATACGGGACTAGCGGGAGCTACAGATACGCAGTATTTT. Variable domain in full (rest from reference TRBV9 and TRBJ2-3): DSGVTQTPKHLITATGQRVTLRCSPRSGDLSVYWYQQSLDQGLQFLIQYYNGEERAKGNILERFSAQQFPDLHSELNLSSLELGDSALYFCASSHTGLAGATDTQYFGPGTRLTVL.

The CDR3 loop reads CASSQEGGGDNEQFF. Here the CDR3 DNA reads TGTGCCAGCAGCCAAGAGGGCGGGGGGGACAATGAGCAGTTCTTC. V is TRBV4-2 and J is TRBJ2-1, with 9 bases fitting TRBD2. Germline CDR1 reads LGHNA; CDR2 reads YNFKEQ. Trimming took 0 bases from V and 5 from J; bases not matched to a gene: 2. The CDR3 totals 15 residues.

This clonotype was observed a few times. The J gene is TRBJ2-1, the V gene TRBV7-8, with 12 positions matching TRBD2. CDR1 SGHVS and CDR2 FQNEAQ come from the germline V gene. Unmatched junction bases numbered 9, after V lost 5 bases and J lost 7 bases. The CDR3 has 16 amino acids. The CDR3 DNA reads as TGTGCCAGCAGCCCTAGCGGGAGGGCCGGTGGAAATGAGCAGTTCTTC. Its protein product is CASSPSGRAGGNEQFF. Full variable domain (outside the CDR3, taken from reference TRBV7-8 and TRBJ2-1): GAGVSQSPRYKVAKRGQDVALRCDPISGHVSLFWYQQALGQGPEFLTYFQNEAQLDKSGLPSDRFFAERPEGSVSTLKIQRTQQEDSAVYLCASSPSGRAGGNEQFFGPGTRLTVL.

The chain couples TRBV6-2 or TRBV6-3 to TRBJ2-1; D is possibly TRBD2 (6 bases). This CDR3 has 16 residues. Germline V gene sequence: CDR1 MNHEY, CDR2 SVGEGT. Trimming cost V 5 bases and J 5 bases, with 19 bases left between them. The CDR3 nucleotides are TGTGCCAGCAGTCCTCCGGGACTCCATCCCGACAATGAGCAGTTCTTC. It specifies CASSPPGLHPDNEQFF.

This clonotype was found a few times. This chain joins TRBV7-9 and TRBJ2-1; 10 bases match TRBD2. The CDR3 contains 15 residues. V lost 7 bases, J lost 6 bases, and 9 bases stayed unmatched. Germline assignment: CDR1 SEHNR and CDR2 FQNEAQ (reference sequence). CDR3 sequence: CASISGRGSPNEQFF. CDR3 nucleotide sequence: TGTGCCAGCATCAGCGGGAGGGGTAGTCCCAATGAGCAGTTCTTC.

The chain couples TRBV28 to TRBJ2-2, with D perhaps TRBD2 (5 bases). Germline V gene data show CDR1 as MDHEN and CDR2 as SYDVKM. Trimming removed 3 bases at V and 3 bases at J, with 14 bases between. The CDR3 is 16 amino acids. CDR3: CASSFRRPRDTGELFF. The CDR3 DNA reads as TGTGCCAGCAGTTTTCGACGGCCGAGGGACACCGGGGAGCTGTTTTTT.

The CDR3 bases are TGCGCCAGCAGCCAAGATCGTCAGGCCTCGGATACGCAGTATTTT. Its translation: CASSQDRQASDTQYF. J is TRBJ2-3 and V is TRBV4-3; no clear D gene. Trimming left V 0 bases short and J 6 bases short, with 13 bases between. CDR3 length equals 15 residues. Germline V CDR1 and CDR2: LGHNA, YSLEER.

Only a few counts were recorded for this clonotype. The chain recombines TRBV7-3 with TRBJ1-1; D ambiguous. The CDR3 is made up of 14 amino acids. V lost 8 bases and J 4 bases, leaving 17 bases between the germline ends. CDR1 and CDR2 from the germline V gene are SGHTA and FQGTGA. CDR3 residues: CASAPGSGGTEAFF. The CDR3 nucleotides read TGTGCCAGCGCCCCGGGCAGTGGAGGCACTGAAGCTTTCTTT.

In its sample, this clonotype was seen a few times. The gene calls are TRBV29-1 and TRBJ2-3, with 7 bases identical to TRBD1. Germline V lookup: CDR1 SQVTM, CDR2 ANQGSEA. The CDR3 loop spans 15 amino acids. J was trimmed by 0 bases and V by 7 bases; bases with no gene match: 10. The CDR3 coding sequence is TGCAGCGGCCGTAAGGGGGCTTCTAGCACAGATACGCAGTATTTT. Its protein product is CSGRKGASSTDTQYF.

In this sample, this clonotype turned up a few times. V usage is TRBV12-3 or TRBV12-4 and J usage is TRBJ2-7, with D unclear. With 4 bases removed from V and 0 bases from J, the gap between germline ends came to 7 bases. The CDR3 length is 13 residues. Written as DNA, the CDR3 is TGTGCCAGCAGTTCCACGAGCTCCTACGAGCAGTACTTC. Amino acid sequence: CASSSTSSYEQYF.

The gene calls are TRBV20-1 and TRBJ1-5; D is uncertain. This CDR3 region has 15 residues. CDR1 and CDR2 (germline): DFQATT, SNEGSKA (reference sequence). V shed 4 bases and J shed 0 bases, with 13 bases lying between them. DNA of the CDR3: TGCAGTGCTATACAGTACACCCTTAGCAATCAGCCCCAGCATTTT. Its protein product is CSAIQYTLSNQPQHF.

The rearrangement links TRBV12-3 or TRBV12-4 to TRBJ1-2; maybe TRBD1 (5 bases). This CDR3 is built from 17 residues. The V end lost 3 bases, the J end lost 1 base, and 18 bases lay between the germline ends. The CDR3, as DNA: TGTGCCAGCAGTTTGCCTGGGAGGGGCAGAGGTAACTATGGCTACACCTTC. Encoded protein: CASSLPGRGRGNYGYTF.

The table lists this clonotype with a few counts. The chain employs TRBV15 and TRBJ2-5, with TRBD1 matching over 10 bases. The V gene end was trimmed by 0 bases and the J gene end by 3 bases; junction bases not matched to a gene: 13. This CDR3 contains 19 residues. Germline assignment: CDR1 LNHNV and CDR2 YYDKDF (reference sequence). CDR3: CATSRDSPRQGAGEETQYF. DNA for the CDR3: TGTGCCACCAGCAGAGACTCACCCCGACAGGGGGCAGGAGAAGAGACCCAGTACTTC.

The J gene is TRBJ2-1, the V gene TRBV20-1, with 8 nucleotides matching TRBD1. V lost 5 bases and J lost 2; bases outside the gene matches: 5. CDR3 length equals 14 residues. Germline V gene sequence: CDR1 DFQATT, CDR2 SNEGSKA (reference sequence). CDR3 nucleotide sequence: TGCAGTGCTGGGACAGGCGGCCCCTACAATGAGCAGTTCTTC. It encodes CSAGTGGPYNEQFF.

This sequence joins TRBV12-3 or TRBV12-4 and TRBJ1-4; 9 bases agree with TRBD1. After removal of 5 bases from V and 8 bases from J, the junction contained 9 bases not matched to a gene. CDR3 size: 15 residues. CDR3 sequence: CASSAMTGGNEKLFF. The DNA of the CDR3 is TGTGCCAGCAGTGCTATGACAGGGGGAAACGAAAAACTGTTTTTT.

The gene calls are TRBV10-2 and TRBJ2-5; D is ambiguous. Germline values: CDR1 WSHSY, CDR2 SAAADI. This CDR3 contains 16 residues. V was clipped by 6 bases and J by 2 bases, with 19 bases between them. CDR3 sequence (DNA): TGCGCCAGCAGGGTCGACACGGATAGTGGGCAAGAGACCCAGTACTTC. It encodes CASRVDTDSGQETQYF.

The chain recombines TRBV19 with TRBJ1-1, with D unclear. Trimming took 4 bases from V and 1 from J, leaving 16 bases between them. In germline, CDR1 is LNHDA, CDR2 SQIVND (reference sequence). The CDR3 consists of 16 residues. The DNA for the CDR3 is TGTGCCAGTAGTAATCAGTTCGGTGGAGGGAACACTGAAGCTTTCTTT. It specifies CASSNQFGGGNTEAFF.

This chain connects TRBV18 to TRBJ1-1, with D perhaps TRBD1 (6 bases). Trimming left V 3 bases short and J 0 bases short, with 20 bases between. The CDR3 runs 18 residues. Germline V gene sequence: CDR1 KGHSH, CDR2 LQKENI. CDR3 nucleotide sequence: TGTGCCAGCTCACCCAACCACTACCGGGACACCTTGAACACTGAAGCTTTCTTT. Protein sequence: CASSPNHYRDTLNTEAFF.

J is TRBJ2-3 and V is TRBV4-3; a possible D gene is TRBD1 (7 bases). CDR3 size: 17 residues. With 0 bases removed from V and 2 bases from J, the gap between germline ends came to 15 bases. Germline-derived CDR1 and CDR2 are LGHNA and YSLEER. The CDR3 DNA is TGCGCCAGCAGCCAAGAAAGGGGGCGGGGTTCCACAGATACGCAGTATTTT. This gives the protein CASSQERGRGSTDTQYF.

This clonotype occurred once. CDR3 DNA: TGCGCCAGCAGCCGGCCCCCTAGGTCGGACTGGGACTATGGCTACACCTTC. Amino acid sequence: CASSRPPRSDWDYGYTF. This chain joins TRBV4-1 and TRBJ1-2; D is unresolved. V was trimmed by 4 bases and J by 3 bases, leaving 21 bases between them. Germline V gene lookup returns CDR1 MGHRA and CDR2 YSYEKL. The CDR3 loop spans 17 amino acids.

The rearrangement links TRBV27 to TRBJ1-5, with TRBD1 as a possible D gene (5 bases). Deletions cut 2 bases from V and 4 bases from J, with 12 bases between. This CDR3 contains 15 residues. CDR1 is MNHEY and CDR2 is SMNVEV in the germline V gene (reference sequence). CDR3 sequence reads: CASSLGVGRNQPQHF. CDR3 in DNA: TGTGCCAGCAGTTTAGGGGTGGGGCGTAATCAGCCCCAGCATTTT.

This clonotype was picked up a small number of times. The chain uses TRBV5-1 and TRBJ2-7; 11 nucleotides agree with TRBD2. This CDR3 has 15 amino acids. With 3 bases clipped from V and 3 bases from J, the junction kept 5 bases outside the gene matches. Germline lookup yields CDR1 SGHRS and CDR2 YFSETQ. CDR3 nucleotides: TGCGCCAGCAGCTCAACTAGCGGGGGAAGCTACGAGCAGTACTTC. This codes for CASSSTSGGSYEQYF.

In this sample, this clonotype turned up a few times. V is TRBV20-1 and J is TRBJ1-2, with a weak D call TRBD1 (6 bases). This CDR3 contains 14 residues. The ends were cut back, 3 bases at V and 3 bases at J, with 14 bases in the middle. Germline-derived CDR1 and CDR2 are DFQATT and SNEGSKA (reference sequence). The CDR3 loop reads CSARPPGDHYGYTF. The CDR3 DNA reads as TGCAGTGCTAGGCCTCCAGGGGACCACTATGGCTACACCTTC.

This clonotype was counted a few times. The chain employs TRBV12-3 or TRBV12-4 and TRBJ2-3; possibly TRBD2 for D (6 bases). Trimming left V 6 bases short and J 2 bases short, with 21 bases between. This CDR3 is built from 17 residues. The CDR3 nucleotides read TGTGCCAGCAGCCCCGCATTTGGGGGGTGGGACACAGATACGCAGTATTTT. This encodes CASSPAFGGWDTDTQYF.

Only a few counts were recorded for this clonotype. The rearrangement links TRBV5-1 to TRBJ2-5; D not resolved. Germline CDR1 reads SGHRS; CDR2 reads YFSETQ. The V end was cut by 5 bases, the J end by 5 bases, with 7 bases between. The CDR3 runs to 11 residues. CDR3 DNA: TGCGCCAGCAGGGGGATGGAGACCCAGTACTTC. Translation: CASRGMETQYF. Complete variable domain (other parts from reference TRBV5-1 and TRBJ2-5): KAGVTQTPRYLIKTRGQQVTLSCSPISGHRSVSWYQQTPGQGLQFLFEYFSETQRNKGNFPGRFSGRQFSNSRSEMNVSTLELGDSALYLCASRGMETQYFGPGTRLLVL.